The entry that follows covers one T cell receptor (beta chain) sequence. The antigen is not known. This PCR relied on a set of 60 Vbeta primers and 13 Jbeta primers. Here immunoSEQ multiplex PCR was the method, and the copy in TCRdb shows in-frame clones only, minus some. Among around 150,000 clones, approximately 61% were seen once, and the ten largest hold about 1.5%. This entry belongs to a study of cytomegalovirus exposure and HLA in healthy donors. Overall study context: Earlier work reported about 110 million unique TCR beta sequences from about 170 million T cells. Among the approximately 370 donors who were genotyped, roughly 85% fell in the genetic ancestry cluster that is associated with self-reported Caucasian donors.

Study-wide points: The productive fraction for most TCR beta V segments was about 90% or about 30% in an earlier analysis.

V gave up 2 bases and J gave up 2 bases; unmatched junction bases: 5. The germline gives CDR1 SGHRS, CDR2 YFSETQ. The CDR3 totals 15 residues. The rearrangement joins TRBV5-1 to TRBJ2-3; 7 bases fit TRBD2. Specimen: PBMCs. This receptor was taken from a human donor in good health. The CDR3 coding sequence is TGCGCCAGCAGCTTTAACGGGAGGAACACAGATACGCAGTATTTT. Translated, it gives CASSFNGRNTDTQYF.